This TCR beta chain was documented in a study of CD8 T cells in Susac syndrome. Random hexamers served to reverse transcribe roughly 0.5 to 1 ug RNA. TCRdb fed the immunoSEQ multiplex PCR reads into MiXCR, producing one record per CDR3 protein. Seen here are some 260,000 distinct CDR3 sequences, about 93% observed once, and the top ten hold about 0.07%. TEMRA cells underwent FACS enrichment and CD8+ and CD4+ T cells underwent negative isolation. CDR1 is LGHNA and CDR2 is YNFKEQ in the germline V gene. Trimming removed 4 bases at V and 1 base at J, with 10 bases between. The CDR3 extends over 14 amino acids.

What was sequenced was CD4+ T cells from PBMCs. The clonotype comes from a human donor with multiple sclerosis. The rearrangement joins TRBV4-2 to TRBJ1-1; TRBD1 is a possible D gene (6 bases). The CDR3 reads CASSPRQENTEAFF. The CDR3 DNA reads TGTGCCAGCAGCCCTAGACAGGAGAACACTGAAGCTTTCTTT.